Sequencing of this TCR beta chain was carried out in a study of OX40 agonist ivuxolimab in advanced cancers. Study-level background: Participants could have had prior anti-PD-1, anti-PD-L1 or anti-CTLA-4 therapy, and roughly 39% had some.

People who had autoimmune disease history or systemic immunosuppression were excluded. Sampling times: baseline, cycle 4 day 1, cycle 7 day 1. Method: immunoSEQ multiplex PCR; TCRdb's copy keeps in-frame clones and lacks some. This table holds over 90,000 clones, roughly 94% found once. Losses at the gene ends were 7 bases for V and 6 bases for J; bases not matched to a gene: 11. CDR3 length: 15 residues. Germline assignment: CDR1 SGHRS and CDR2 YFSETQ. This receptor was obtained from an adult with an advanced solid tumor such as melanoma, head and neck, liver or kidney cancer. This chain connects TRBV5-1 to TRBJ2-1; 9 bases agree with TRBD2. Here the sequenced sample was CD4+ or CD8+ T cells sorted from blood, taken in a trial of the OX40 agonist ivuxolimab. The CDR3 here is CASALTGTSRNEQFF. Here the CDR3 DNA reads TGCGCCAGCGCCTTGACCGGGACTAGCCGCAATGAGCAGTTCTTC.